Shown below are 14 T cell receptor beta chains from a single sample sequenced in a study of shared clonotypes between healthy human individuals (dated by TCRdb to 2018 to 2020). The library relied on the immunoSEQ multiplex PCR assay. Entries here come from immuneACCESS through TCRdb and include only in-frame sequences with V and J called. Some clones fail to appear in such tables; in the studies checked, an unresolved V gene covers under half of the shortfall, and the cause of the remainder is unknown. In this sample the table shows over 2 million clones, over 85% of which occur a single time. The top ten hold 1.1% of the sample. For the CD8 naive samples, CD45RO-negative cells were positively selected for CCR7, yielding a CD45RA+CCR7+ population from which TemRA cells were excluded. Sequencing was done on a sample of naive CD8+ T cells sorted from blood. The cell subset or site label here, explained by the study, means: CD45RA+CCR7+. The receptors originated from a man aged 18-30 years in good health.

The V call is TRBV4-1, the J call TRBJ2-7; the match to TRBD1 covers 7 bases. Unmatched junction bases numbered 13, after V lost 1 base and J lost 1 base. This CDR3 has 18 amino acids. Germline CDR1 MGHRA, CDR2 YSYEKL. Here the CDR3 DNA reads TGCGCCAGCAGCCAAGGAGGGGTACCGGGACAGTTTTCCTACGAGCAGTACTTC. It translates to CASSQGGVPGQFSYEQYF.

Turning to this clone: Other DNA variants within this sample encode the same CDR3. V and J are TRBV6-5 and TRBJ1-1; D uncertain. The CDR3 consists of 15 residues. Per germline, CDR1 MNHEY and CDR2 SVGAGI. The ends were cut back, 0 bases at V and 0 bases at J, with 8 bases in the middle. This CDR3 reads CASSYSGQVNTEAFF. The CDR3 DNA reads TGTGCCAGCAGTTACTCTGGGCAGGTGAACACTGAAGCTTTCTTT.

About this clone: The sample holds other DNA sequences that translate to the same CDR3. The V and J genes are TRBV27 and TRBJ2-1; weak D call: TRBD2 (6 bases). The CDR3 covers 14 residues. Germline V gene lookup returns CDR1 MNHEY and CDR2 SMNVEV (reference sequence). The V gene lost 3 bases and the J gene lost 4 bases, with 10 bases spanning the gap. CDR3 nucleotide sequence: TGTGCCAGCAGTTTGGGGACTCCTTACAATGAGCAGTTCTTC. This translates into CASSLGTPYNEQFF.

V is TRBV6-5 and J is TRBJ1-4, with TRBD1 as a possible D gene (5 bases). Germline values: CDR1 MNHEY, CDR2 SVGAGI. This CDR3 spans 14 amino acids. The V end lost 2 bases, the J end lost 8 bases, and 12 bases lay between the germline ends. This chain's CDR3 is CASSYRGREEKLFF. The CDR3 DNA reads as TGTGCCAGCAGTTACCGGGGGAGGGAGGAAAAACTGTTTTTT.

The V gene is TRBV2, the J gene TRBJ2-3, with 9 bases identical to TRBD1. This CDR3 is 15 amino acids long. The ends lost 5 bases at V and 3 bases at J; junction bases unmatched: 6. Germline V gene sequence: CDR1 SNHLY, CDR2 FYNNEI. CDR3 amino acids: CASSSPGQGTDTQYF. For the CDR3, the DNA is TGTGCCAGCAGTTCCCCGGGACAGGGAACAGATACGCAGTATTTT.

The genes are TRBV28 and TRBJ2-3, with a possible D match to TRBD2 (6 bases). Germline CDR1 reads MDHEN; CDR2 reads SYDVKM. Between the trimmed V and J ends, which lost 5 bases and 4 bases, there was a span of 16 bases. This CDR3 has 15 amino acids. DNA of the CDR3: TGTGCCAGCAGTGCCGGGAGTTTCATTGCAGATACGCAGTATTTT. Its protein is CASSAGSFIADTQYF.

Here the CDR3 reads CASSPEGLPAAGAFF. As DNA, the CDR3 is TGTGCCAGCTCACCAGAGGGACTCCCTGCTGCCGGAGCTTTCTTT. This sequence joins TRBV18 and TRBJ1-1; a possible D gene is TRBD1 (5 bases). The length of the CDR3 is 15 residues. From germline, CDR1 is KGHSH and CDR2 LQKENI. Deletions cut 2 bases from V and 10 bases from J, with 20 bases between.

In this sample, this clone turned up once. The genes are TRBV11-2 and TRBJ2-1, with TRBD2 matching over 9 bases. V gave up 2 bases and J gave up 1 base; unmatched junction bases: 6. The CDR3 runs to 17 residues. Germline CDR1 is SGHAT and CDR2 is FQNNGV. This CDR3 reads CASSLFAGGPSYNEQFF. The CDR3, as DNA: TGTGCCAGCAGCTTATTTGCGGGAGGGCCTTCCTACAATGAGCAGTTCTTC.

The genes are TRBV7-9 and TRBJ2-7; a possible D gene is TRBD1 (6 bases). Trimming pared 5 bases from V and 6 bases from J, leaving 11 bases between. The CDR3 contains 12 residues. Germline CDR1 reads SEHNR; CDR2 reads FQNEAQ (reference sequence). The CDR3 region is CASSHTGPEQYF. The CDR3 region has the DNA TGTGCCAGCAGCCATACAGGGCCCGAGCAGTACTTC.

The chain uses TRBV5-4 and TRBJ2-3; 16 nucleotides line up with TRBD2. V gave up 6 bases and J gave up 2 bases; unmatched junction bases: 6. Germline V lookup: CDR1 SGHNT, CDR2 YYREEE (reference sequence). The CDR3 spans 17 residues. The CDR3 region has the DNA TGTGCCAGCAACTCCGGGACTAGCGGGGGGGCCACAGATACGCAGTATTTT. Protein sequence: CASNSGTSGGATDTQYF.

In its sample, this clone was seen once. Other nucleotide sequences from this sample produce the same CDR3. The chain employs TRBV2 and TRBJ2-7; D not resolved. Germline values: CDR1 SNHLY, CDR2 FYNNEI. Trimming took 6 bases from V and 3 from J, leaving 6 bases between them. This CDR3 has 11 amino acids. The CDR3 is CASSLIYEQYF. In DNA, the CDR3 is TGTGCCAGCAGCCTCATCTACGAGCAGTACTTC. Drawing the rest from reference TRBV2 and TRBJ2-7, the complete variable domain is EPEVTQTPSHQVTQMGQEVILRCVPISNHLYFYWYRQILGQKVEFLVSFYNNEISEKSEIFDDQFSVERPDGSNFTLKIRSTKLEDSAMYFCASSLIYEQYFGPGTRLTVT.

This clone was picked up one time. The sample has other DNA sequences that encode this CDR3 too. V is TRBV2 and J is TRBJ2-3; D is unresolved. From germline, CDR1 is SNHLY and CDR2 FYNNEI. V lost 1 base and J lost 6, with 8 bases in between. The CDR3 length is 13 residues. CDR3 region: CASSEEGWDTQYF. The CDR3 region has the DNA TGTGCCAGCAGTGAAGAGGGATGGGATACGCAGTATTTT.

This chain uses TRBV9 with TRBJ1-4, with no clear D. Per the germline V gene, CDR1 is SGDLS and CDR2 is YYNGEE. Trimming pared 4 bases from V and 0 bases from J, leaving 10 bases between. There are 15 residues in the CDR3. Here the CDR3 reads CASSFHGTTNEKLFF. CDR3 coding DNA: TGTGCCAGCAGCTTCCACGGGACAACTAATGAAAAACTGTTTTTT.

Worth noting for this clone: Other DNA sequences from this sample encode an identical CDR3 as well. The rearrangement joins TRBV6-5 to TRBJ2-7, with 9 bases aligning to TRBD1. The ends lost 0 bases at V and 6 bases at J; junction bases unmatched: 6. CDR3 size: 15 residues. CDR1 is MNHEY and CDR2 is SVGAGI in the germline V gene. The CDR3 spells CASSYSGTGLGEQYF. DNA of the CDR3: TGTGCCAGCAGTTACTCTGGGACAGGGCTCGGCGAGCAGTACTTC.